These T cell receptor beta chains were read from a single sample in a study of identical twins. A single record per CDR3 protein comes from TCRdb applying MiXCR to the 5' RACE reads. The table records around 680,000 distinct CDR3 sequences, 8.5% to 9% of them present only once. The data also belong to a second study, concerning yellow fever vaccine responses in identical twins.

Sequencing was carried out using PBMCs. The receptors were gathered from a woman aged 18-29 years in good health. The CDR3 runs from the conserved cysteine through the conserved F or W. D genes are given only for firm matches. Only some rows state a clone size, as once, few, many or a class for expanded clones.

cdr3_aa cdr3_nt clone_size v_call d_call j_call
CSVVWAENQPQHF TGCAGCGTTGTCTGGGCAGAAAATCAGCCCCAGCATTTT . TRBV29-1 . TRBJ1-5
CASNFDGNQPQHF TGTGCCAGCAATTTCGATGGCAATCAGCCCCAGCATTTT few TRBV2 . TRBJ1-5
CSADRENADTQYF TGCAGTGCCGACAGGGAAAATGCAGATACGCAGTATTTT many TRBV20-1 TRBD1 TRBJ2-3
CASSSSLGELFF TGTGCCAGCAGTTCCAGTCTCGGGGAGCTGTTTTTT few TRBV6-6 . TRBJ2-2
CASSLRTGGFSNQPQHF TGTGCCAGCAGCCTCCGGACAGGAGGCTTTAGCAATCAGCCCCAGCATTTT . TRBV12-3/TRBV12-4 TRBD1 TRBJ1-5
CASSSQGQGREQYF TGTGCCAGCAGCTCTCAAGGGCAGGGACGCGAGCAGTACTTC . TRBV21-1 . TRBJ2-7
CASSLIGPAKNIQYF TGCGCCAGCAGCTTGATAGGACCAGCCAAAAACATTCAGTACTTC many TRBV5-1 . TRBJ2-4
CSAKRGRESLKAFF TGCAGTGCTAAGAGGGGGCGCGAGTCTCTGAAAGCTTTCTTT many TRBV20-1 TRBD1 TRBJ1-1
CASSQEGQGLNSPLHF TGCGCCAGCAGCCAAGAAGGACAGGGGTTGAATTCACCCCTCCACTTT . TRBV4-1 TRBD1 TRBJ1-6
CASRFPGTSNEQFF TGTGCCAGCAGATTCCCGGGCACATCGAATGAGCAGTTCTTC . TRBV6-1 . TRBJ2-1
CASSSSHGIEQYF TGTGCCAGCAGCTCGTCCCACGGGATCGAGCAGTACTTC . TRBV11-3 . TRBJ2-7
CASSQERRGYTF TGCGCCAGCAGCCAAGAGCGGAGGGGCTACACCTTC few TRBV4-3 . TRBJ1-2
CSARAQLAGAREQYF TGCAGTGCTAGAGCCCAACTAGCGGGGGCGAGGGAGCAGTACTTC . TRBV20-1 TRBD2 TRBJ2-7
CASSLGLAAFNEQFF TGTGCCAGCAGCTTGGGACTAGCGGCCTTCAATGAGCAGTTCTTC . TRBV5-5 TRBD2 TRBJ2-1
CASSLNKRLLRDEQYF TGTGCCAGCAGCTTAAACAAGCGGTTACTTCGAGACGAGCAGTACTTC many TRBV7-2 . TRBJ2-7
CASSSRDGTYNEQFF TGTGCCAGCAGCTCCCGGGACGGAACCTACAATGAGCAGTTCTTC . TRBV11-3 . TRBJ2-1
CASSLKGTGEYEQYF TGTGCCAGCAGTTTAAAAGGGACAGGGGAGTACGAGCAGTACTTC . TRBV27 TRBD1 TRBJ2-7
CASSEDRYRGARRETQYF TGTGCCAGCAGTGAAGATAGGTACCGGGGGGCCCGTAGGGAGACCCAGTACTTC many TRBV2 . TRBJ2-5
CASSLRQRVNEQFF TGTGCCAGCAGCTTGCGTCAGAGAGTCAATGAGCAGTTCTTC many TRBV5-6 . TRBJ2-1
CASSFEDSYGYTF TGTGCCAGCAGTTTTGAGGACAGCTATGGCTACACCTTC few TRBV6-2/TRBV6-3 . TRBJ1-2
CASRPQGAGGELFF TGTGCCAGCAGGCCACAGGGGGCTGGCGGGGAGCTGTTTTTT . TRBV14 TRBD1 TRBJ2-2
CASSYSRQGGYEQYF TGTGCCAGCAGTTACTCGAGACAGGGAGGCTACGAGCAGTACTTC few TRBV6-2/TRBV6-3 . TRBJ2-7
CATSDLHGLGETQYF TGTGCCACCAGTGATTTGCATGGACTTGGGGAGACCCAGTACTTC . TRBV24-1 . TRBJ2-5
CASTQGRLAGGGEQFF TGTGCCAGCACCCAGGGCAGACTAGCGGGAGGGGGTGAGCAGTTCTTC . TRBV7-8 TRBD2 TRBJ2-1
CSAPTTDTQYF TGCAGCGCCCCTACGACAGATACGCAGTATTTT . TRBV29-1 . TRBJ2-3
CATQAWGASQPQHF TGTGCCACTCAGGCGTGGGGGGCATCGCAGCCCCAGCATTTT many TRBV24-1 . TRBJ1-5
CSARGASGNYEQYF TGCAGTGCCCGAGGGGCTAGCGGAAACTACGAGCAGTACTTC . TRBV20-1 TRBD2 TRBJ2-7
CASSFGGANEQYF TGTGCCAGCAGCTTTGGGGGGGCGAACGAGCAGTACTTC once TRBV7-2 . TRBJ2-7
CASSLRLAGTAGDTQYF TGTGCCAGCAGTTTAAGGCTAGCGGGGACCGCAGGAGATACGCAGTATTTT . TRBV12-3/TRBV12-4 TRBD2 TRBJ2-3
CASSEGGGSNQPQHF TGTGCCAGCAGTGAAGGGGGCGGGAGCAATCAGCCCCAGCATTTT many TRBV2 . TRBJ1-5